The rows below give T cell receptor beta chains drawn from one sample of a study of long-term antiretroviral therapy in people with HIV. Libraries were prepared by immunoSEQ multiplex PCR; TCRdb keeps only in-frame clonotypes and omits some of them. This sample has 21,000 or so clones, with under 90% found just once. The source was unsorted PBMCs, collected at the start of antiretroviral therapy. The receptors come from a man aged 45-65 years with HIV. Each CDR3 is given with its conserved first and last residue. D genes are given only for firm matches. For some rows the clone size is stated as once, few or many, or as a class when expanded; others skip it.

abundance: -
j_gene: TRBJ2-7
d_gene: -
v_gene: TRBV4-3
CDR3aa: CASSQGLGLAYEQYF
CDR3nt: TGCGCCAGCAGCCAAGGCCTAGGACTTGCCTACGAGCAGTACTTC

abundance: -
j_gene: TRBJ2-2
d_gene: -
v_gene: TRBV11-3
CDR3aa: CASSLDSGFAGELFF
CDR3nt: TGTGCCAGCAGCTTAGATTCCGGGTTCGCCGGGGAGCTGTTTTTT

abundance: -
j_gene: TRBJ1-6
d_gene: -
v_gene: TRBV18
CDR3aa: CASSQKEASNNSPLHF
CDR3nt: TGTGCCAGCTCTCAAAAAGAGGCCAGTAACAATTCACCCCTCCACTTT

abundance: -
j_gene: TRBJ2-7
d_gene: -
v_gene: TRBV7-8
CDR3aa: CASSIRAGFTYEQYF
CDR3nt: TGTGCCAGCAGCATACGTGCAGGTTTTACCTACGAGCAGTACTTC

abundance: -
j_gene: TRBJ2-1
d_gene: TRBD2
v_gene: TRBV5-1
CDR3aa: CASSLSGRAVINEQFF
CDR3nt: TGCGCCAGCAGCCTTAGCGGGAGGGCCGTTATTAATGAGCAGTTCTTC

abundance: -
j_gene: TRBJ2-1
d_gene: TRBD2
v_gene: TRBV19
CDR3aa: CASSASTSTEQFF
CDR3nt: TGTGCCAGTAGTGCGTCGACTAGCACGGAGCAGTTCTTC

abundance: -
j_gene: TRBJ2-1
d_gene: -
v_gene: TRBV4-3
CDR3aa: CASSQDFWTEPSSYNEQFF
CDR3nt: TGCGCCAGCAGCCAAGATTTCTGGACAGAACCTAGCTCCTACAATGAGCAGTTCTTC

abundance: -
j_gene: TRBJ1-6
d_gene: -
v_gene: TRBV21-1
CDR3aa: CASSRLFRTSSYNSPLHF
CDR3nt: TGTGCCAGCAGCAGACTTTTCCGGACGAGCTCCTATAATTCACCCCTCCACTTT

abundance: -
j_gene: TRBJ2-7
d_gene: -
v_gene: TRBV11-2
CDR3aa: CASSLGPAYEQYF
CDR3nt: TGTGCCAGCAGCTTGGGGCCCGCGTACGAGCAGTACTTC

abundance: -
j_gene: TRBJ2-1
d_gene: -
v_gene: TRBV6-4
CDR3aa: CASRQTAGRINEQFF
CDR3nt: TGTGCCAGCAGACAAACAGCTGGACGCATCAATGAGCAGTTCTTC

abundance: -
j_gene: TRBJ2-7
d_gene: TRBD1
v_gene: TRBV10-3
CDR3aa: CAISLHRGPHSYEQYF
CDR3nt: TGTGCCATCAGTTTACACAGGGGACCCCACTCCTACGAGCAGTACTTC

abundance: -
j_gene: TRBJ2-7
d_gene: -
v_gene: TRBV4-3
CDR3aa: CASSQGKGNPSYEQYF
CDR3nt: TGCGCCAGCAGCCAAGGAAAGGGCAATCCCTCCTACGAGCAGTACTTC

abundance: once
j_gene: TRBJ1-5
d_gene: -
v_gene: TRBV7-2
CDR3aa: CASSPWGTYQPQHF
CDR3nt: TGTGCCAGCAGCCCCTGGGGTACATATCAGCCCCAGCATTTT

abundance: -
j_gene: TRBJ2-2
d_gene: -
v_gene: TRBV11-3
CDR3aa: CASRGIGTGELFF
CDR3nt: TGTGCCAGCAGGGGGATAGGCACCGGGGAGCTGTTTTTT

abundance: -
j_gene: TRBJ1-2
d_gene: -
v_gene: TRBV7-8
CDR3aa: CASSLVEGYGYGYTF
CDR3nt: TGTGCCAGCAGCTTAGTGGAGGGCTACGGCTATGGCTACACCTTC

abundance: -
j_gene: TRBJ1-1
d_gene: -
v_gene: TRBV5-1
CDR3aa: CASSLAGYSEAFF
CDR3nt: TGCGCCAGCAGCCTGGCGGGATATTCTGAAGCTTTCTTT

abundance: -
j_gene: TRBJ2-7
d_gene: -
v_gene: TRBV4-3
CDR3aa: CASSQDWDGSYEQYF
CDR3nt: TGCGCCAGCAGCCAAGATTGGGACGGATCCTACGAGCAGTACTTC

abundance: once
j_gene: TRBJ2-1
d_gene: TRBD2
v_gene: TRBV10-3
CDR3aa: CAISDPRLAPSSYNEQFF
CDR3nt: TGTGCCATCAGTGACCCCAGACTAGCCCCCAGCTCCTACAATGAGCAGTTCTTC

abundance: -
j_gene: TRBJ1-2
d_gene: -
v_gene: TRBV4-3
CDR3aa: CASSPFRDRGDRYTF
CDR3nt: TGCGCCAGCAGCCCGTTCCGGGACCGAGGTGATCGCTACACCTTC

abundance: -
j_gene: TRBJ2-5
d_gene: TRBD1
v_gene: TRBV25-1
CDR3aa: CASGSTGRETQYF
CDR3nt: TGTGCCAGCGGATCGACAGGGCGAGAGACCCAGTACTTC

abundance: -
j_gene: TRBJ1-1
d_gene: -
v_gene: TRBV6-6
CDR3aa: CASSYVTKNTEAFF
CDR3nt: TGTGCCAGCAGTTACGTAACAAAGAACACTGAAGCTTTCTTT

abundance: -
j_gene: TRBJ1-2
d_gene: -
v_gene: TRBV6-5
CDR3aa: CASIDKSNYGYTF
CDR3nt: TGTGCCAGCATAGACAAGTCTAACTATGGCTACACCTTC

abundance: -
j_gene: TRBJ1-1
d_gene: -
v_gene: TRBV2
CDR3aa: CASTERPNTEAFF
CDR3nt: TGTGCCAGCACGGAACGGCCGAACACTGAAGCTTTCTTT

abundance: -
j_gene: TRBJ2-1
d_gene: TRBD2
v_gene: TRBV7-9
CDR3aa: CASSPAGASGSYNEQFF
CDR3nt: TGTGCCAGCAGCCCAGCGGGCGCTAGCGGGTCCTACAATGAGCAGTTCTTC

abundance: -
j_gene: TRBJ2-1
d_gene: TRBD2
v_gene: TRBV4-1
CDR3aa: CASSPEGVTSGQKGEQFF
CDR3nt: TGCGCCAGCAGCCCCGAAGGAGTGACTAGCGGGCAAAAGGGTGAGCAGTTCTTC

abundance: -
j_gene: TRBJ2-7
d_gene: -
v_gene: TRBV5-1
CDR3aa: CASPPGTPSYEQYF
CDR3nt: TGCGCCAGCCCTCCCGGGACTCCCTCCTACGAGCAGTACTTC

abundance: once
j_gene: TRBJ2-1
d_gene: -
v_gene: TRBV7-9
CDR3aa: CASKVVSSYNEQFF
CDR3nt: TGTGCCAGCAAAGTAGTTTCCTCCTACAATGAGCAGTTCTTC

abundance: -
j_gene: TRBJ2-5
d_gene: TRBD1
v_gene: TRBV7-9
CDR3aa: CASSLTGAETQYF
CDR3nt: TGTGCCAGCAGCTTGACAGGGGCCGAGACCCAGTACTTC

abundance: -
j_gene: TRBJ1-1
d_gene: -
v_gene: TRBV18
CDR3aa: CASSPWPGLNTEAFF
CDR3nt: TGTGCCAGCTCACCATGGCCAGGCTTGAACACTGAAGCTTTCTTT

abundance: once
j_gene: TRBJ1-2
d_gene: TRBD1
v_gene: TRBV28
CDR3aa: CASSFQGGGLIYGYTF
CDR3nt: TGTGCCAGCAGTTTTCAGGGAGGGGGCTTGATTTATGGCTACACCTTC

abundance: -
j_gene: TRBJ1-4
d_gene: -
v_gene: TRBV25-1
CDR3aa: CASSEYAGTTNEKLFF
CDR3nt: TGTGCCAGCAGTGAATATGCAGGGACGACTAATGAAAAACTGTTTTTT

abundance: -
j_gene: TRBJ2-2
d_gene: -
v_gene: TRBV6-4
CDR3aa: CASSVKGGENTGELFF
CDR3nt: TGTGCCAGCAGTGTAAAGGGAGGAGAGAACACCGGGGAGCTGTTTTTT

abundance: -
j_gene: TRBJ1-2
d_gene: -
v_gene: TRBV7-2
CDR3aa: CASSLAGTYGYTF
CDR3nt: TGTGCCAGCAGCTTAGCGGGGACCTATGGCTACACCTTC

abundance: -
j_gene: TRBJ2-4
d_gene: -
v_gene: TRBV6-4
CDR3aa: CASSDSRDIQYF
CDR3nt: TGTGCCAGCAGTGACTCGAGGGACATTCAGTACTTC

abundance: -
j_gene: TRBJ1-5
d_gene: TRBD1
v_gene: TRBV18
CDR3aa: CASSPYGTANQPQHF
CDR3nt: TGTGCCAGCTCACCATACGGGACAGCTAATCAGCCCCAGCATTTT

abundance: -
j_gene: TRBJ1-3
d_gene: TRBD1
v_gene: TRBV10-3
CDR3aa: CAISDPDRGAGNTIYF
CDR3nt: TGTGCCATCAGTGACCCGGACAGGGGCGCTGGAAACACCATATATTTT

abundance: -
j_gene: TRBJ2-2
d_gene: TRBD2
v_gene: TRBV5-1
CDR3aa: CASSSAGGPVNTGELFF
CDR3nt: TGCGCCAGCAGCTCAGCGGGGGGGCCGGTTAACACCGGGGAGCTGTTTTTT

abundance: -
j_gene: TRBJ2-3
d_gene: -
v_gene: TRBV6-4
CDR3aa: CASSDFSGGSTDTQYF
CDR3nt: TGTGCCAGCAGTGATTTTTCGGGGGGCAGCACAGATACGCAGTATTTT

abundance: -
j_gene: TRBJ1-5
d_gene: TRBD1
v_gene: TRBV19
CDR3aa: CASSWTGANQPQHF
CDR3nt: TGTGCCAGTAGCTGGACAGGGGCGAATCAGCCCCAGCATTTT

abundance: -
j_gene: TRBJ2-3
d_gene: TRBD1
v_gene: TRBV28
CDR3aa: CASSWTGRTDTQYF
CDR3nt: TGTGCCAGCAGTTGGACAGGGAGGACAGATACGCAGTATTTT

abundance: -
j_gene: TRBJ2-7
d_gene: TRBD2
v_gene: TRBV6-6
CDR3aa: CASSYSGGGGAYEQYF
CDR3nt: TGTGCCAGCAGTTACTCAGGTGGCGGGGGGGCCTACGAGCAGTACTTC

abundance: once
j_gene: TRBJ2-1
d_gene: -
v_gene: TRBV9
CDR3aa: CASSSGTHNEQFF
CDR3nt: TGTGCCAGCAGCTCCGGGACCCACAATGAGCAGTTCTTC

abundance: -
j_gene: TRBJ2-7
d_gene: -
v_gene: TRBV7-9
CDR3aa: CASSLRQASEQYF
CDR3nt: TGTGCCAGCAGCTTAAGACAGGCCTCCGAGCAGTACTTC

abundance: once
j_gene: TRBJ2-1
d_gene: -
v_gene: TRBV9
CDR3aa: CASSVNWGGRSSYNEQFF
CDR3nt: TGTGCCAGCAGCGTAAATTGGGGCGGTAGAAGCTCCTACAATGAGCAGTTCTTC

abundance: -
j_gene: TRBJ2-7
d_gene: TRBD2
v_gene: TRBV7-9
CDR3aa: CASSPRGGGTYEQYF
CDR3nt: TGTGCCAGCAGCCCTCGCGGCGGGGGAACATACGAGCAGTACTTC

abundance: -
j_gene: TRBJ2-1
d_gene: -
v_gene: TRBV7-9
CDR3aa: CASSPEHIYNEQFF
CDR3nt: TGTGCCAGCAGCCCCGAGCATATCTACAATGAGCAGTTCTTC

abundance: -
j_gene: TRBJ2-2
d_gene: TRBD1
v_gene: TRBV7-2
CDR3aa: CASSLAGQGRNTGELFF
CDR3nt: TGTGCCAGCAGCTTAGCGGGACAGGGGAGGAACACCGGGGAGCTGTTTTTT

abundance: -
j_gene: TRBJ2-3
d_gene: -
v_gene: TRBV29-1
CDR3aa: CSVDTDTQYF
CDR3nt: TGCAGCGTTGATACAGATACGCAGTATTTT

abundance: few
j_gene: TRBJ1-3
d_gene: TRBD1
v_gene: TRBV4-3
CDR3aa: CASSQERQGMDTIYF
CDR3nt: TGCGCCAGCAGCCAAGAGAGACAGGGGATGGACACCATATATTTT